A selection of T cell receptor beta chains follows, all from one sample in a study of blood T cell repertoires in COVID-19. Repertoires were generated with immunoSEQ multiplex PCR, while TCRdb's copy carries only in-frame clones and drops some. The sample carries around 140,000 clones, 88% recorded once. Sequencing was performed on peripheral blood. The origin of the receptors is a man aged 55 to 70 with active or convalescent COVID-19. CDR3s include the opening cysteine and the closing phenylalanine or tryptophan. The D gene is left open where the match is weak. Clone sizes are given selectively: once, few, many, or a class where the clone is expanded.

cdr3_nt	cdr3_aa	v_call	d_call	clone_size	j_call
TGTGCCAGCTCCACGGGAGGGGAGAGGGGCAATCAGCCCCAGCATTTT	CASSTGGERGNQPQHF	TRBV18	NA	NA	TRBJ1-5
TGTGCCAGCAGTTCGACAGGGGGTGGCAATCAGCCCCAGCATTTT	CASSSTGGGNQPQHF	TRBV6-5	TRBD1	NA	TRBJ1-5
TGTGCCAGCAGTTACTCGAAGACGCAGGATGGCTACACCTTC	CASSYSKTQDGYTF	TRBV6-6	NA	once	TRBJ1-2
TGCGCCAGCAGCCAAGATAGGGTCCAGCGGGAGCACAATGAGCAGTTCTTC	CASSQDRVQREHNEQFF	TRBV4-1	TRBD2	once	TRBJ2-1
TGTGCCATCAGTGAGTCTGTCAGGGGGCATGGCTACACCTTC	CAISESVRGHGYTF	TRBV10-3	TRBD1	NA	TRBJ1-2
TGTGCCAGCAGTTTAGGGATCGGGGAGGGACCCCAAGAGACCCAGTACTTC	CASSLGIGEGPQETQYF	TRBV7-9	TRBD2	few	TRBJ2-5
TGCGCCAGCAATGGCGGGGGCCTAGGTGAAAAACTGTTTTTT	CASNGGGLGEKLFF	TRBV5-1	NA	NA	TRBJ1-4
TGTGCCAGCAGGTGGACAGGGGCGGGTCAGCCCCAGCATTTT	CASRWTGAGQPQHF	TRBV6-5	TRBD1	NA	TRBJ1-5
TGTGCCAGCAGTGAGGGGACTAGCGAAGGAAACGAGCAGTACTTC	CASSEGTSEGNEQYF	TRBV2	TRBD2	NA	TRBJ2-7
TGTGCCAGCAGTTTATTAGTGAGCGGGAGGGTTCTCTCTGGGGCCAACGTCCTGACTTTC	CASSLLVSGRVLSGANVLTF	TRBV27	TRBD2	NA	TRBJ2-6
TGTGCCAGCAGCGTAGAGGGGGCGGACTCCTACGAGCAGTACTTC	CASSVEGADSYEQYF	TRBV9	TRBD1	once	TRBJ2-7
TGTGCCAGCAGCCGATTAGCGGGTCCCTACGAGCAGTACTTC	CASSRLAGPYEQYF	TRBV6-5	TRBD2	NA	TRBJ2-7
TGCAGCGTTGTTCAGGAATCCGATGAAAAACTGTTTTTT	CSVVQESDEKLFF	TRBV29-1	NA	NA	TRBJ1-4
TGCGCCAGCAGTGAGTCGACCGGACTAGCGGGTCCCAATGAGCAGTTCTTC	CASSESTGLAGPNEQFF	TRBV10-1	TRBD2	NA	TRBJ2-1
TGTGCCAGCAGTTTCCTTTCGAGGCCTGATCAGCCCCAGCATTTT	CASSFLSRPDQPQHF	TRBV28	NA	once	TRBJ1-5
TGTGCCAGCAGTTATAGGGAGATATGGTACACTGAAGCTTTCTTT	CASSYREIWYTEAFF	TRBV6-5	NA	NA	TRBJ1-1
TGTGCCAGCAGCGCTGACGCGGGTAGCACAGATACGCAGTATTTT	CASSADAGSTDTQYF	TRBV5-4	NA	NA	TRBJ2-3
TGTGCCAGCAGCTCGACAGGGGGCTCGGGGTACACTGAAGCTTTCTTT	CASSSTGGSGYTEAFF	TRBV7-6	TRBD1	NA	TRBJ1-1
TGTGCCAGCAGTTTATGGGGAGGCTGGAACTATGGCTACACCTTC	CASSLWGGWNYGYTF	TRBV28	NA	NA	TRBJ1-2
TGTGCCACCAGCAGAAGTCCCGGGACAGGGCTCGAGCAGTACTTC	CATSRSPGTGLEQYF	TRBV15	TRBD1	NA	TRBJ2-7
TGTGCCAGCAGTTTGGGGCTAGCGGGAGCTCAAAACATTCAGTACTTC	CASSLGLAGAQNIQYF	TRBV27	TRBD2	NA	TRBJ2-4
TGTGCCAGTAAGCGGGACAACCTGAACACTGAAGCTTTCTTT	CASKRDNLNTEAFF	TRBV19	NA	NA	TRBJ1-1
TGTGCCAGCAGGACCATAACAGGGGCCTACGAGCAGTACTTC	CASRTITGAYEQYF	TRBV6-5	TRBD1	NA	TRBJ2-7
TGTGCCAGCAGCCCGAACACTCTAGCGGGACTCGAGCAGTACTTC	CASSPNTLAGLEQYF	TRBV7-2	TRBD2	NA	TRBJ2-7
TGCGCCAGCAGCTTCGCGTTGACTAGTGGGGACACAGATACGCAGTATTTT	CASSFALTSGDTDTQYF	TRBV5-1	NA	NA	TRBJ2-3
TGTGCCAGCAGTCCTCCGGGACAGGGGGCTTCACCCCTCCACTTT	CASSPPGQGASPLHF	TRBV6-5	TRBD1	NA	TRBJ1-6
TGTGCCAGCAGCGAACAGGGGAACACTGAAGCTTTCTTT	CASSEQGNTEAFF	TRBV7-9	NA	NA	TRBJ1-1
TGTGCCAGCAGTTTGGGGCCAGGGGGCAGTACAGATACGCAGTATTTT	CASSLGPGGSTDTQYF	TRBV28	TRBD1	NA	TRBJ2-3
TGTGCCAGTAGTCGGAGTCCGACGGCGCAGTATTTT	CASSRSPTAQYF	TRBV19	NA	NA	TRBJ2-3
TGTGCCAGTAGTATGGGACTAGCGGGAGGGCTCCACGAGCAGTACTTC	CASSMGLAGGLHEQYF	TRBV19	TRBD2	NA	TRBJ2-7
TGTGCCAGCGGGACAGGGGGGGTTCACGAGCAGTACTTC	CASGTGGVHEQYF	TRBV19	TRBD1	once	TRBJ2-7
TGTGCCAGCAGCCGGACACGGAGCTCCTACGAGCAGTACTTC	CASSRTRSSYEQYF	TRBV3-1/TRBV3-2	NA	NA	TRBJ2-7
TGTGCCAGCAGCTTAGAAGGCGGGAGAGCGGATACGCAGTATTTT	CASSLEGGRADTQYF	TRBV13	TRBD2	NA	TRBJ2-3
TGTGCCAGCAGCTCGACAGGGGGCTCTAACGAGCAGTACTTC	CASSSTGGSNEQYF	TRBV7-2	TRBD1	NA	TRBJ2-7
TGTGCCAGCAGGGACAGGGGGTCGGTCGCTTTCTTT	CASRDRGSVAFF	TRBV28	TRBD1	NA	TRBJ1-1
TGTGCCAGCAGCCTTTTCAATGAGCAGTTCTTC	CASSLFNEQFF	TRBV13	NA	once	TRBJ2-1
TGTGCCAGCAGTTCCAACGGGAACACCGGGGAGCTGTTTTTT	CASSSNGNTGELFF	TRBV6-4	NA	NA	TRBJ2-2
TGTGCCAGCAGAGGTAGCGGGAGGGCCACCGGGGAGCTGTTTTTT	CASRGSGRATGELFF	TRBV6-5	TRBD2	NA	TRBJ2-2
TGTGCCAGCAGCTCTTTCGGACAGGCTGGCACAGATACGCAGTATTTT	CASSSFGQAGTDTQYF	TRBV7-8	TRBD1	NA	TRBJ2-3
TGTGCCAGCAGCCCCGCCTCCCTAGCTGGTACCGGGGAGCTGTTTTTT	CASSPASLAGTGELFF	TRBV4-2	NA	NA	TRBJ2-2
TGTGCCCTCCGGGACAGGGGTGTAGGTGAGCAGTTCTTC	CALRDRGVGEQFF	TRBV12-3/TRBV12-4	TRBD1	NA	TRBJ2-1
TGCGCCAGCAGCTCCGGGAACCTTGAAAAACTGTTTTTT	CASSSGNLEKLFF	TRBV5-1	NA	NA	TRBJ1-4
TGTGCCAGCAGCCGCTACCCACAGGGGAGCTACGAGCAGTACTTC	CASSRYPQGSYEQYF	TRBV7-8	TRBD1	once	TRBJ2-7
TGTGCCAGCAGTCAGACTTCCTCGTCCCTCCACTTT	CASSQTSSSLHF	TRBV12-3/TRBV12-4	NA	once	TRBJ1-6
TGTGCCAGCAGCGTAGCGGGGACAGGACGCTCTGGAAACACCATATATTTT	CASSVAGTGRSGNTIYF	TRBV9	TRBD1	NA	TRBJ1-3
TGCGCCAGCGGATCGGGGGACAGGGGCTACGAGCAGTACTTC	CASGSGDRGYEQYF	TRBV5-1	TRBD1	NA	TRBJ2-7
TGTGCCAGCAGTCCAGTTGACAGGGGGGTTGGCTACACCTTC	CASSPVDRGVGYTF	TRBV6-5	TRBD1	few	TRBJ1-2
TGCGCCAGCAGTCAATCCAGAGGTGGACAGGGGGATGGCTACACCTTC	CASSQSRGGQGDGYTF	TRBV23-1	TRBD1	once	TRBJ1-2